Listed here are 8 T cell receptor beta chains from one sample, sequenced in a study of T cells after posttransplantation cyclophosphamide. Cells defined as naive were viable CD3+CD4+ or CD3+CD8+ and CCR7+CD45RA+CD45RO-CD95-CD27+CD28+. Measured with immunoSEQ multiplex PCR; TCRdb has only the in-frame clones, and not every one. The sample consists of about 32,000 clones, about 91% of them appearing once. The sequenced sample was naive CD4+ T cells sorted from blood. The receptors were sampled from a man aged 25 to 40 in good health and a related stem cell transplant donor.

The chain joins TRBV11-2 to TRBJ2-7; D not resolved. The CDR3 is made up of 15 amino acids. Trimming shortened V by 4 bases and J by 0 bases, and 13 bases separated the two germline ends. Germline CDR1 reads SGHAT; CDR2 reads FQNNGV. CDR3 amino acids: CASSSLTLSSYEQYF. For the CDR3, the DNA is TGTGCCAGCAGCTCGCTTACCCTGAGCTCCTACGAGCAGTACTTC.

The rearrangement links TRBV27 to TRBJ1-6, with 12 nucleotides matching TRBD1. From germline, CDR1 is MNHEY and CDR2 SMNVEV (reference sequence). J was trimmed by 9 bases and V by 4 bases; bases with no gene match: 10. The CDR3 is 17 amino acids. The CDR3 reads CASSSRPGTGGGSPLHF. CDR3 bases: TGTGCCAGCAGTTCCCGGCCCGGGACAGGGGGCGGTTCACCCCTCCACTTT.

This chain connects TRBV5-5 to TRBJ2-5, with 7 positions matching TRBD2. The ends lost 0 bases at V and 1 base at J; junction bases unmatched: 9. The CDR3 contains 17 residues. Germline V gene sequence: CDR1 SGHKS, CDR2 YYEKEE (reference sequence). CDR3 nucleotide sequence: TGTGCCAGCAGCTTGGGGTTTAGCGGGCAGGTCCAAGAGACCCAGTACTTC. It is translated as CASSLGFSGQVQETQYF.

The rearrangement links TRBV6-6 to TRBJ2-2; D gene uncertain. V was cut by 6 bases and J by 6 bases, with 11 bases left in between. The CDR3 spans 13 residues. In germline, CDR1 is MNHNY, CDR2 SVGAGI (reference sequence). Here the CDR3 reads CASRVSRAGELFF. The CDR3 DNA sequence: TGTGCCAGCAGGGTTTCACGGGCCGGGGAGCTGTTTTTT.

This chain's CDR3 is CASSRDSLSYEQYF. In nucleotides, the CDR3 is TGTGCCAGCTCCCGGGACAGCCTATCCTACGAGCAGTACTTC. The chain links TRBV6-6 to TRBJ2-7; 7 positions agree with TRBD1. The V segment lost 8 bases and the J segment 1 base; nucleotides outside the gene matches: 8. The germline V gene encodes CDR1 MNHNY and CDR2 SVGAGI (reference sequence). The CDR3 is 14 amino acids.

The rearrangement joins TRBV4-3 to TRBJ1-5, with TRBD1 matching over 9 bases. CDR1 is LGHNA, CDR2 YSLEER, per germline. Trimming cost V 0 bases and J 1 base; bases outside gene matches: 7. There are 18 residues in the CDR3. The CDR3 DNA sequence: TGCGCCAGCAGCCAAGATATGAGACAGGGGGAAAGCAATCAGCCCCAGCATTTT. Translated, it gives CASSQDMRQGESNQPQHF.

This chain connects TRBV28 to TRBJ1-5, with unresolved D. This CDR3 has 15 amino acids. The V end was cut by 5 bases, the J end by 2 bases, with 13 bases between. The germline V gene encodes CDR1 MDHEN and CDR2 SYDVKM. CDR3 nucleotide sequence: TGTGCCAGCAGTATAACCGGCGAGGGCAATCAGCCCCAGCATTTT. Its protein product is CASSITGEGNQPQHF.

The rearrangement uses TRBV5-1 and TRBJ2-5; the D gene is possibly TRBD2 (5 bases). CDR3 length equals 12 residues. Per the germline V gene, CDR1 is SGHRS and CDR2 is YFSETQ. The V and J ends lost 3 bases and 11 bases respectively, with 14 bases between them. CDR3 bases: TGCGCCAGCAGCTCCGACTTATGGGAGCAGTACTTC. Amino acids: CASSSDLWEQYF.